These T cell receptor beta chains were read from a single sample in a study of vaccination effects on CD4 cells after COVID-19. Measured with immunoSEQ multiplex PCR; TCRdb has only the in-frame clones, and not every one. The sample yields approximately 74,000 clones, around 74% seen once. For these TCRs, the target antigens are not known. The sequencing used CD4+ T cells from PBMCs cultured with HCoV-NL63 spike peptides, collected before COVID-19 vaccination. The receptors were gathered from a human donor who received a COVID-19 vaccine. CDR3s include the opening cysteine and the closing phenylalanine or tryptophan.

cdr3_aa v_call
CASSDSSSGGAHEQFF TRBV6-4
CASSLGTGRTDTQYF TRBV5-1
CSASVPPTNEKLFF TRBV20-1
CASSSRSGKAFF TRBV7-2
CASSLQRHTLYYNEQFF TRBV27
CAAAARVDTGELFF TRBV10-3
CATATDREDGYTF TRBV24-1
CASSQDQGGKPPEAFF TRBV3-1/TRBV3-2
CAWSGQGYYGYTF TRBV30
CASRGQQGRSTDTQYF TRBV6-4
CASSAGEKDTGELFF TRBV3-1/TRBV3-2
CASSPSDSTDTQYF TRBV18
CAWSGYRYTEAFF TRBV30
CASTLEPNSPLHF TRBV5-8
CSAKGARDNEKLFF TRBV29-1
CASSLWGGGYTF TRBV3-1/TRBV3-2
CASRAPNGNTEAFF TRBV2
CASSLTPTGSGNTIYF TRBV7-3
CASSLGVTGNGGGETQYF TRBV5-1
CASSLLAGGYNEQFF TRBV5-1
CASSQGNIVQQFF TRBV3-1/TRBV3-2
CASSEGSGSGQETQYF TRBV6-1
CASRRGAYNEQFF TRBV7-8
CASSFGGLGADTQYF TRBV7-2
CASSSGRGNEKLFF TRBV6-5
CASSFTGQTNQPQHF TRBV6-5
CASSPDIYNSPLHF TRBV6-4
CASSRVPGQGSETQYF TRBV28